The rows below give T cell receptor beta chains drawn from one sample of a study of cytomegalovirus exposure and HLA in healthy donors. Assay used: immunoSEQ multiplex PCR; TCRdb lists only in-frame clones, some missing. The table has approximately 40,000 clones, 82% seen once; the top ten hold about 10%. Sequences were obtained from PBMCs. The origin of the receptors is a woman younger than 30 in good health and CMV-seropositive. CDR3s include the opening cysteine and the closing phenylalanine or tryptophan. The D gene is left open where the match is weak. Clone size appears in some rows only: once, few, many, or a class for an expanded clone.

j_call v_call clone_size d_call cdr3_aa cdr3_nt
TRBJ2-7 TRBV30 NA NA CAWRLSYEQYF TGTGCCTGGAGACTGTCCTACGAGCAGTACTTC
TRBJ1-1 TRBV29-1 NA NA CSVERRTSEAFF TGCAGCGTTGAGAGACGGACATCTGAAGCTTTCTTT
TRBJ2-5 TRBV6-5 NA NA CASSYSKQGWTQYF TGTGCCAGCAGTTACTCGAAGCAGGGTTGGACCCAGTACTTC
TRBJ1-3 TRBV28 NA NA CASSLHPGRLGNTIYF TGTGCCAGCAGTCTACACCCAGGGCGCTTAGGAAACACCATATATTTT
TRBJ1-5 TRBV6-5 NA TRBD1 CASSYSRGTVLGPQHF TGTGCCAGCAGTTACTCGAGAGGGACAGTGCTGGGGCCCCAGCATTTT
TRBJ2-1 TRBV10-3 NA TRBD1 CAISLGTAYNEQFF TGTGCCATCAGTCTGGGGACAGCCTACAATGAGCAGTTCTTC
TRBJ1-4 TRBV7-9 NA TRBD1 CASSIPTGHEKLFF TGTGCCAGCAGCATTCCGACAGGGCATGAAAAACTGTTTTTT
TRBJ1-2 TRBV28 NA TRBD1 CATMDRMPFNYGYTF TGTGCCACCATGGACAGGATGCCCTTCAACTATGGCTACACCTTC
TRBJ2-3 TRBV5-4 NA TRBD1 CASSLEQGARNTQYF TGTGCCAGCAGCTTGGAACAGGGGGCGCGAAATACGCAGTATTTT
TRBJ2-5 TRBV30 NA NA CAWSLRVQETQYF TGTGCCTGGAGCCTGAGGGTACAAGAGACCCAGTACTTC
TRBJ2-7 TRBV21-1 NA NA CASSTQWMPGSYEQYF TGTGCCAGCAGCACCCAATGGATGCCAGGGTCATACGAGCAGTACTTC
TRBJ1-1 TRBV10-3 few NA CAISPGTSNTEAFF TGTGCCATCAGCCCCGGGACAAGTAACACTGAAGCTTTCTTT
TRBJ2-7 TRBV5-1 NA TRBD1 CASSLGDRGHEQYF TGCGCCAGCAGCTTGGGGGACAGGGGCCACGAGCAGTACTTC
TRBJ1-1 TRBV18 NA NA CASSPGGQNTEAFF TGTGCCAGCTCACCAGGGGGCCAGAACACTGAAGCTTTCTTT
TRBJ2-7 TRBV28 NA NA CASSLLQGSSTTQYF TGTGCCAGCAGTTTACTTCAGGGCTCTTCTACGACGCAGTACTTC
TRBJ1-3 TRBV6-6 NA TRBD1 CASGHSTGTGGNTIYF TGTGCCAGCGGGCATTCTACCGGGACAGGGGGAAACACCATATATTTT
TRBJ1-6 TRBV6-6 NA NA CASRREGSNNSPLHF TGTGCCAGCAGGAGGGAGGGAAGTAATAATTCACCCCTCCACTTT
TRBJ1-1 TRBV30 NA NA CAWKAVNTEAFF TGTGCCTGGAAGGCGGTGAACACTGAAGCTTTCTTT
TRBJ2-7 TRBV27 NA TRBD1 CASTTGGEFYEQYF TGTGCCAGCACCACAGGGGGTGAGTTCTACGAGCAGTACTTC
TRBJ1-1 TRBV7-2 NA TRBD1 CASSLEGRGLGTEAFF TGTGCCAGCAGCTTAGAAGGCAGGGGGCTGGGCACTGAAGCTTTCTTT
TRBJ2-5 TRBV6-1 NA NA CASSNWGVQETQYF TGTGCCAGCAGTAATTGGGGGGTCCAAGAGACCCAGTACTTC
TRBJ2-3 TRBV27 few TRBD1 CASSSRDRGDTDTQYF TGTGCCAGCAGTAGCCGGGACAGGGGAGACACAGATACGCAGTATTTT
TRBJ2-6 TRBV7-3 NA NA CASSLLRGANVLTF TGTGCCAGCAGCTTACTTCGGGGGGCCAACGTCCTGACTTTC
TRBJ1-4 TRBV9 NA NA CASSVAGSNEKLFF TGTGCCAGCAGCGTAGCAGGATCAAATGAAAAACTGTTTTTT
TRBJ1-2 TRBV7-2 NA NA CASSYLGGADNYGYPF TGTGCCAGCAGCTACCTAGGGGGGGCGGATAACTATGGCTACCCCTTC
TRBJ2-1 TRBV9 NA NA CASSVATSGAIEQFF TGTGCCAGCAGCGTAGCTACGTCGGGAGCTATTGAGCAGTTCTTC
TRBJ2-7 TRBV28 NA NA CASSLVAGRYEQYF TGTGCCAGCAGTTTGGTGGCGGGCCGCTACGAGCAGTACTTC
TRBJ2-7 TRBV11-2 NA TRBD1 CASSLTGQDPYEQYF TGTGCCAGCAGCTTAACGGGACAGGATCCCTACGAGCAGTACTTC
TRBJ2-7 TRBV2 NA NA CASSVRGTGLSQYF TGTGCCAGCAGCGTAAGGGGTACAGGTCTTTCCCAATACTTC
TRBJ1-2 TRBV20-1 NA NA CSARPGGGYTF TGCAGTGCTAGACCAGGAGGGGGCTACACCTTC
TRBJ2-7 TRBV4-3 few TRBD1 CASSYDREQSYEQYF TGCGCCAGCAGCTACGACAGGGAGCAGTCCTACGAGCAGTACTTC
TRBJ2-7 TRBV11-2 few NA CASSLGSLYEQYF TGTGCCAGCAGCTTAGGCAGTCTCTACGAGCAGTACTTC
TRBJ1-1 TRBV18 NA NA CASSRHGGLGDTEAFF TGTGCCAGCTCACGTCATGGGGGGTTGGGAGACACTGAAGCTTTCTTT
TRBJ2-1 TRBV5-4 NA TRBD2 CASSSSETSGDNEQFF TGTGCCAGCAGCTCTTCCGAGACTAGCGGGGACAATGAGCAGTTCTTC
TRBJ2-7 TRBV18 NA NA CASGPMQGSYEQYF TGTGCCAGTGGGCCCATGCAGGGCTCCTACGAGCAGTACTTC
TRBJ2-7 TRBV27 NA TRBD1 CARSGTDRGTEQYF TGTGCCAGGTCAGGGACGGACAGGGGCACCGAGCAGTACTTC
TRBJ2-3 TRBV5-8 NA TRBD2 CASSLSTGTSGGASTDTQYF TGTGCCAGCAGCTTGTCGACAGGGACTAGCGGGGGGGCCTCCACAGATACGCAGTATTTT